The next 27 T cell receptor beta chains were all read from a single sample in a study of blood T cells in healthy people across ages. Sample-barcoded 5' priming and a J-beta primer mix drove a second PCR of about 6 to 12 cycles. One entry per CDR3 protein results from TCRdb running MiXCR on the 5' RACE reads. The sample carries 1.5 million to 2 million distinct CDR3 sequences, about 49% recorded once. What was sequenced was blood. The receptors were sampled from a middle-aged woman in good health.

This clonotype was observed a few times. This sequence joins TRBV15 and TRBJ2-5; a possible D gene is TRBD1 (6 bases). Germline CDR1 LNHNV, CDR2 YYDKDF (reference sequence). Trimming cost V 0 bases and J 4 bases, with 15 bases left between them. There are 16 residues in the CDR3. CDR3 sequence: CATSRDRAGVGETQYF. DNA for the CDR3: TGTGCCACCAGCAGAGATCGAGCAGGGGTCGGAGAGACCCAGTACTTC.

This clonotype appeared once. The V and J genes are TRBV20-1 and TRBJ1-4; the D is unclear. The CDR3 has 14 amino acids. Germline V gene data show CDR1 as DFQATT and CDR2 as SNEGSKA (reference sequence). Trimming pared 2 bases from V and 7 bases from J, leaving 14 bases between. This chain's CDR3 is CSARPQHLSEKLFF. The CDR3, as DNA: TGCAGTGCTAGACCCCAACACCTCTCTGAAAAACTGTTTTTT.

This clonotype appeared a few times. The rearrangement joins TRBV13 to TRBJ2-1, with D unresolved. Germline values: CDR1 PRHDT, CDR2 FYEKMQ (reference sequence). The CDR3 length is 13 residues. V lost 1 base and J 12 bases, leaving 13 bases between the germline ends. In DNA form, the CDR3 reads TGTGCCAGCAGCTTAGCATCGGCTCCGGGGCAGTTCTTC. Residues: CASSLASAPGQFF.

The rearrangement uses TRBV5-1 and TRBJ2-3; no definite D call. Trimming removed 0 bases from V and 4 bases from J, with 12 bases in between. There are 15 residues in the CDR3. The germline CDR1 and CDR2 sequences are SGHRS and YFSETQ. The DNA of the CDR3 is TGCGCCAGCAGCTTGGCCGAACCCTCGGCAGATACGCAGTATTTT. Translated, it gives CASSLAEPSADTQYF.

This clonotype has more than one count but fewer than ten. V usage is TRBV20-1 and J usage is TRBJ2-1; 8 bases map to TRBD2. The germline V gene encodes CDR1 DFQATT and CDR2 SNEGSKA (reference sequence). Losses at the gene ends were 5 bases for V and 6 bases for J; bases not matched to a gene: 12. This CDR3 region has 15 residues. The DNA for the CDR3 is TGCAGTGCTCCCCTCATAGCGGGGAGGTTCAATGAGCAGTTCTTC. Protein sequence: CSAPLIAGRFNEQFF.

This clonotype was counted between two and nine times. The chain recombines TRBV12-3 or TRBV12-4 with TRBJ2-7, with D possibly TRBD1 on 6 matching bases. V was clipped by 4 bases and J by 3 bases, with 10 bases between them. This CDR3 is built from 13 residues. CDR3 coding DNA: TGTGCCAGCAGTTCTAGCAGGGGCTACGAGCAGTACTTC. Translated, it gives CASSSSRGYEQYF.

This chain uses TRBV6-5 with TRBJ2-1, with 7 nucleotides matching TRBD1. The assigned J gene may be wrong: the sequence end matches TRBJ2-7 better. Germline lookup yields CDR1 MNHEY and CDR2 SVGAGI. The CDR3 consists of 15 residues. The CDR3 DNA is TGTGCCAGCAGCCCGACAGGGACCTACTACAATGAGCAGTACTTC. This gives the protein CASSPTGTYYNEQYF.

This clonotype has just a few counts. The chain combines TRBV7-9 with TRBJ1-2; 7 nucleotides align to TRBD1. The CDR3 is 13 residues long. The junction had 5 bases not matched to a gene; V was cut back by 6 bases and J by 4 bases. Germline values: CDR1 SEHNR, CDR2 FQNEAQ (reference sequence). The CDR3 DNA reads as TGTGCCAGCAGTACACAGGGGCTCTATGGCTACACCTTC. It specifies CASSTQGLYGYTF.

CDR3 DNA sequence: TGTGCCAGCAGTTTGGCTGGGGGGGATGGGACCCAGTACTTC. It yields the protein CASSLAGGDGTQYF. The rearrangement joins TRBV12-3 or TRBV12-4 to TRBJ2-5; 7 positions agree with TRBD2. The CDR3 spans 14 residues. The ends lost 3 bases at V and 7 bases at J; junction bases unmatched: 8.

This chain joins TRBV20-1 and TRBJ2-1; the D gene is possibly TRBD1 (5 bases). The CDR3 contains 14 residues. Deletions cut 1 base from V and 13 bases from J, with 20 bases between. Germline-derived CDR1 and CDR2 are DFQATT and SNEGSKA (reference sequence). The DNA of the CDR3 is TGCAGTGCTAGAGCTTACAGGTTACAAGAGACCCAGTTCTTC. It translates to CSARAYRLQETQFF.

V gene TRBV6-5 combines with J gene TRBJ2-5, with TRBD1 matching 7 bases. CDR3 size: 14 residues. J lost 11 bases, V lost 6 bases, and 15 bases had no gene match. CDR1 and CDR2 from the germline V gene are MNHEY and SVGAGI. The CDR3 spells CASREPRQGNEQYF. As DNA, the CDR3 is TGTGCCAGCAGGGAACCACGACAGGGCAATGAGCAGTACTTC.

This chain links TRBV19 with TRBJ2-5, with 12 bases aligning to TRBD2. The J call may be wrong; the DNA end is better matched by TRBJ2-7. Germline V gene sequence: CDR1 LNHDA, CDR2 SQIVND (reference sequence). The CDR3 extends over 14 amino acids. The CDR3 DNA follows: TGTGCCACCAATCTAGCGGGGGGGGCCTACGAGCAGTACTTC. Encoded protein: CATNLAGGAYEQYF.

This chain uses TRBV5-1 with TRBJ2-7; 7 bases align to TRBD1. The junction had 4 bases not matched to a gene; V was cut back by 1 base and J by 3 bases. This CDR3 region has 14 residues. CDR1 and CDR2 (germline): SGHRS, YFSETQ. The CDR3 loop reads CASSLQGVIYEQYF. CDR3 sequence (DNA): TGCGCCAGCAGCTTGCAGGGGGTTATCTACGAGCAGTACTTC.

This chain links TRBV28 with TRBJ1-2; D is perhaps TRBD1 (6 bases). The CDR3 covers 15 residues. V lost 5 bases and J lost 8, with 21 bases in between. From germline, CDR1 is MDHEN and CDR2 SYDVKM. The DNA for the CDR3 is TGTGCCAGCAGTCCGGGGACATCCCCGCGGAGGGGCTACACCTTC. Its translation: CASSPGTSPRRGYTF.

The CDR3 bases are TGTGCCAGCAGCCCATCAGGGGGACAGAGCACAGATACGCAGTATTTT. It encodes CASSPSGGQSTDTQYF. The chain joins TRBV9 to TRBJ2-3, with 7 bases fitting TRBD1. The junction had 8 bases not matched to a gene; V was cut back by 4 bases and J by 0 bases. This CDR3 is 16 amino acids long. Germline lookup yields CDR1 SGDLS and CDR2 YYNGEE.

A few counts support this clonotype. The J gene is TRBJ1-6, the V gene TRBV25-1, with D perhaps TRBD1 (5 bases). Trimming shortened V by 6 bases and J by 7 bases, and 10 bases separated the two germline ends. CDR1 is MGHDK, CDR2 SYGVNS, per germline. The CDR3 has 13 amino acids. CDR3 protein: CASRRKGNSPLHF. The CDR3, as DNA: TGTGCCAGCAGGCGAAAGGGGAATTCACCCCTCCACTTT.

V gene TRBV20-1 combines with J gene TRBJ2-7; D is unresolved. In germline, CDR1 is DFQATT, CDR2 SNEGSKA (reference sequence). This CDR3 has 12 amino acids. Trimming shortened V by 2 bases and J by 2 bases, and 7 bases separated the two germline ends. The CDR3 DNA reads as TGCAGTGCTAGACAGGCTGCCTACGAGCAGTACTTC. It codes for CSARQAAYEQYF.

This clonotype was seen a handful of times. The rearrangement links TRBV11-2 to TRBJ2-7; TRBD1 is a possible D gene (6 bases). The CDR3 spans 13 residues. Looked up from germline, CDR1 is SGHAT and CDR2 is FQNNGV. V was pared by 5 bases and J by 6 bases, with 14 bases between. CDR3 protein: CASSPRQVTEQYF. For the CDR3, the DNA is TGTGCCAGCAGCCCTCGACAGGTTACCGAGCAGTACTTC.

The chain's CDR3 is CASSFVPGLAANEQFF. The CDR3, as DNA: TGTGCCAGCAGCTTCGTACCGGGACTAGCGGCAAATGAGCAGTTCTTC. The rearrangement uses TRBV7-9 and TRBJ2-1, with TRBD2 matching 11 bases. Trimming cost V 3 bases and J 7 bases; bases outside gene matches: 8. The CDR3 runs to 16 residues. Germline CDR1 reads SEHNR; CDR2 reads FQNEAQ (reference sequence).

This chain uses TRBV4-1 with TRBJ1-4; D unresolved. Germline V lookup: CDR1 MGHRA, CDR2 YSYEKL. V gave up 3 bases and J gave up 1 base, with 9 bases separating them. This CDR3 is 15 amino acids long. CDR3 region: CASSHLEGTNEKLFF. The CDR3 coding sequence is TGCGCCAGCAGCCACCTGGAGGGAACTAATGAAAAACTGTTTTTT.

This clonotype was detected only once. Here the CDR3 reads CSLPGLAGAVNTGELFF. The DNA of the CDR3 is TGCAGTTTACCAGGACTAGCGGGGGCGGTAAACACCGGGGAGCTGTTTTTT. The J gene is TRBJ2-2, the V gene TRBV20-1; 13 nucleotides align to TRBD2. This CDR3 is built from 17 residues. The germline CDR1 and CDR2 sequences are DFQATT and SNEGSKA (reference sequence). V was clipped by 8 bases and J by 2 bases; unmatched bases: 11.

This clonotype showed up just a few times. CDR3 sequence (DNA): TGTGCCAGCAGCCCGATCACGCAAGAGACCCAGTACTTC. Its translation is CASSPITQETQYF. The chain joins TRBV5-5 to TRBJ2-5; D gene unclear. The CDR3 is 13 residues long. Germline V CDR1 and CDR2: SGHKS, YYEKEE (reference sequence). V lost 4 bases and J lost 2, with 9 bases in between.

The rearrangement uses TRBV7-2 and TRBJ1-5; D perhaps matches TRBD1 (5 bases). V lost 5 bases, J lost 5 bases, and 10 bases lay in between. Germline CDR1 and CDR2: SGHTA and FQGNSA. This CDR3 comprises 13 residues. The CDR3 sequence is CASSAWGDQPQHF. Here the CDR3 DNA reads TGTGCCAGCAGCGCGTGGGGGGATCAGCCCCAGCATTTT.

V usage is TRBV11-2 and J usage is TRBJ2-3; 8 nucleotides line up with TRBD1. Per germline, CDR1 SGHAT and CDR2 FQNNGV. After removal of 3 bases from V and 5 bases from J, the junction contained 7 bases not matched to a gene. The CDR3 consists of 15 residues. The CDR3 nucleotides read TGTGCCAGCAGCTTGGGCCCAGGGGGCCAAGATACGCAGTATTTT. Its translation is CASSLGPGGQDTQYF.

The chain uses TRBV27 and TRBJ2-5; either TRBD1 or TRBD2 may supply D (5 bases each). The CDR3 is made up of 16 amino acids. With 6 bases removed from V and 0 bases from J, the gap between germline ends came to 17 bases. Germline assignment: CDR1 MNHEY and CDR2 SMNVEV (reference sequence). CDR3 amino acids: CASSLGWPGHQETQYF. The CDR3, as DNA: TGTGCCAGCAGCCTTGGGTGGCCGGGGCACCAAGAGACCCAGTACTTC.

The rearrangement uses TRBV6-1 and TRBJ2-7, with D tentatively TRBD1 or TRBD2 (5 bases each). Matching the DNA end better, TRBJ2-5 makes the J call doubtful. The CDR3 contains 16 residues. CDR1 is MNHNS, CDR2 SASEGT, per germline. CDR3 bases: TGTGCCAGCAGTGCCGGGACGGGTGTGTACCAAGAGACCCAGTACTTC. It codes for CASSAGTGVYQETQYF.

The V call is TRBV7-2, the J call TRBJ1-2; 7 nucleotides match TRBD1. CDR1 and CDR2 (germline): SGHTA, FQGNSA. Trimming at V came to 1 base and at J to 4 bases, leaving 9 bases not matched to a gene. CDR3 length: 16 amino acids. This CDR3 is CASSLVSGGRAYGYTF. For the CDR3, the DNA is TGTGCCAGCAGCTTAGTTTCAGGGGGTAGGGCCTATGGCTACACCTTC.